The source of this T cell receptor (beta chain) is a study of OX40 agonist ivuxolimab in advanced cancers. Overall study: One hepatocellular carcinoma and a couple of cutaneous melanoma patients partially responded.

This clone was detected a few times. TCRdb's copy holds only in-frame clones and misses some; the assay was immunoSEQ multiplex PCR. Of about 82,000 clones in the sample, less than 90% are singletons; the top ten hold 0.75% to 0.85%. The CDR3 runs to 14 residues. CDR1 and CDR2 (germline): WNHNN, SYGVQD (reference sequence). V was cut by 8 bases and J by 0 bases, with 11 bases left in between. The receptor was derived from an adult with an advanced solid tumor such as melanoma, head and neck, liver or kidney cancer. The material sequenced was CD4+ or CD8+ T cells sorted from blood, taken in a trial of the OX40 agonist ivuxolimab. The V gene is TRBV10-1, the J gene TRBJ2-1; D gene uncertain. CDR3 DNA sequence: TGCGCCAGCGTAGCCCAGAGCTCCTACAATGAGCAGTTCTTC. As protein: CASVAQSSYNEQFF.